This T cell receptor beta chain stems from a study of CD4+ T cells in melanoma. Study-wide results and caveats: CD8+ T cell, macrophage and B cell function reportedly correlated with neoantigen-specific CD4+ T cells.

The V end was cut by 6 bases, the J end by 5 bases, with 17 bases between. The CDR3 sequence is 15 residues long. Germline values: CDR1 SNHLY, CDR2 FYNNEI. Repertoires were generated with immunoSEQ multiplex PCR, while TCRdb's copy carries only in-frame clones and drops some. The sample has about 15,000 clones; roughly 83% are singletons. For this clone: Its antigen remains unidentified.

The receptor's source is a human donor with melanoma. The chain combines TRBV2 with TRBJ1-5; D is perhaps TRBD1 (5 bases). Sequencing was done on a sample of cells from a culture (not recorded whether cultured in vitro). CDR3 in amino acids: CASRADSSDYQPQHF. CDR3 nucleotide sequence: TGTGCCAGCAGAGCAGACAGCTCAGATTATCAGCCCCAGCATTTT.